This TCR beta chain was documented in a study of Graves' ophthalmopathy and Graves' hyperthyroidism. CDR3 length: 14 amino acids. The germline V gene has CDR1 MNHEY and CDR2 SVGEGT. Trimming removed 2 bases from V and 5 bases from J, with 10 bases in between. The sample holds many counts of this clonotype. Its antigen is still unknown. Amplified material comprised TCR beta CDR3 regions derived from RNA transcripts. Second-round multiplex PCR followed a first-round RT-PCR using HTBI primers. TCRdb re-derived calls from the multiplex PCR reads in MiXCR, one entry per CDR3 protein. Of some 400,000 distinct CDR3 sequences detected, roughly 18% appear once; the ten largest clones hold around 1.5%. The source of the PBMCs was less than 12 ml of fresh peripheral blood. Study-level results: Appearing in blood as well were most expanded thyroid clonotypes above 0.001 frequency. Both a 70.59% sensitivity and a 72.22% specificity characterized the model's predictions of ophthalmopathy progression. Using 13 signatures, a model distinguished ophthalmopathy from stable hyperthyroidism, reaching around 86% sensitivity and 81.08% specificity.

This sequence was found in a woman younger than 30 with Graves' ophthalmopathy. The V call is TRBV6-2 or TRBV6-3, the J call TRBJ1-5, with D perhaps matching TRBD1 (5 bases). Sequenced: peripheral blood. The CDR3 region is CASSYQDKYQPQHF. In DNA, the CDR3 is TGTGCCAGCAGTTACCAGGACAAGTATCAGCCCCAGCATTTT.